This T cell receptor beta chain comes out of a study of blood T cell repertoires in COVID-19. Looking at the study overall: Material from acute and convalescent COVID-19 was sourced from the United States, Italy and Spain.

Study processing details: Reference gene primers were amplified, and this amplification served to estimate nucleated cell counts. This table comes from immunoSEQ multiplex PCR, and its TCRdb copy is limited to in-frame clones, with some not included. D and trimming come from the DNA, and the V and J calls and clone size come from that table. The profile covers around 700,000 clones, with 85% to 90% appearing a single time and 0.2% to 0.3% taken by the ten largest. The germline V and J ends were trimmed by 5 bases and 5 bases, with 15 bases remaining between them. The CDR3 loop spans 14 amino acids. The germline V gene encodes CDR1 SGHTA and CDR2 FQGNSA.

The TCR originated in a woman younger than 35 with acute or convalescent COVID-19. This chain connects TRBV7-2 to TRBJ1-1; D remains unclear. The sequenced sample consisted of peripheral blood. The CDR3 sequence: CASSPYLAGTEAFF. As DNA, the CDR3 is TGTGCCAGCAGCCCCTATTTAGCGGGGACTGAAGCTTTCTTT.